The 11 T cell receptor beta chains in this list originate from one sample, sequenced in a study of blood T cells in healthy people across ages. Sample-barcoded 5' priming and a J-beta primer mix drove a second PCR of about 6 to 12 cycles. Via MiXCR, TCRdb re-called the 5' RACE reads, giving one row per CDR3 protein. The data contain roughly 1,300,000 distinct CDR3 sequences, approximately 59% of them singletons. Material: blood. All receptors come from a man aged 18 to 35 in good health.

The V gene is TRBV6-2 or TRBV6-3, the J gene TRBJ2-1; D remains ambiguous. This CDR3 contains 12 residues. V was pared by 4 bases and J by 8 bases, with 9 bases between. The germline gives CDR1 MNHEY, CDR2 SVGEGT. The DNA of the CDR3 is TGTGCCAGCAGTTCAACCACAGATGAGCAGTTCTTC. It codes for CASSSTTDEQFF.

This chain links TRBV3-1 with TRBJ1-2; D perhaps matches TRBD1 (6 bases). The CDR3 sequence is 16 residues long. In germline, CDR1 is LGHDT, CDR2 YNNKEL (reference sequence). V was clipped by 2 bases and J by 4 bases, with 17 bases between them. The CDR3 region is CASSQYLTGRIYGYTF. CDR3 nucleotides: TGTGCCAGCAGCCAATACCTAACAGGGAGGATCTATGGCTACACCTTC.

This clonotype was recorded a few times. J is TRBJ1-2 and V is TRBV6-6, with D possibly matching TRBD1 (5 bases). Trimming removed 7 bases at V and 3 bases at J, with 12 bases between. From germline, CDR1 is MNHNY and CDR2 SVGAGI (reference sequence). The CDR3 is 13 residues long. The DNA of the CDR3 is TGTGCCAGCACCACATCAGGGTACTATGGCTACACCTTC. Translated: CASTTSGYYGYTF.

The CDR3 DNA sequence: TGTGCCAGCAGTTTTTGGGTGGAATTGATGTGGCAGCCCCAGCATTTT. Its protein product is CASSFWVELMWQPQHF. The rearrangement links TRBV28 to TRBJ1-5; D call uncertain. V was clipped by 3 bases and J by 7 bases, with 19 bases between them. The CDR3 is 16 residues long. Germline CDR1 is MDHEN and CDR2 is SYDVKM.

This sequence joins TRBV7-2 and TRBJ2-3, with D unclear. This CDR3 contains 17 residues. Germline values: CDR1 SGHTA, CDR2 FQGNSA. The V and J ends lost 1 base and 1 base respectively, with 15 bases between them. CDR3 bases: TGTGCCAGCAGCTTAGTCGGGCCCTCTGGTGGCACAGATACGCAGTATTTT. Residues: CASSLVGPSGGTDTQYF. The variable domain in full, with the rest retrieved from reference TRBV7-2 and TRBJ2-3, is GAGVSQSPSNKVTEKGKDVELRCDPISGHTALYWYRQSLGQGLEFLIYFQGNSAPDKSGLPSDRFSAERTGGSVSTLTIQRTQQEDSAVYLCASSLVGPSGGTDTQYFGPGTRLTVL.

V usage is TRBV20-1 and J usage is TRBJ2-1, with D possibly matching TRBD1 (5 bases). The end of the DNA aligns better with TRBJ2-7, so the J call may be wrong. CDR1 is DFQATT, CDR2 SNEGSKA, per germline (reference sequence). CDR3 length: 14 amino acids. CDR3 sequence (DNA): TGCAGTGCTAGAGATTGGGCAGGGCTAATCGAGCAGTACTTC. Translating gives CSARDWAGLIEQYF.

The chain is built from TRBV20-1 and TRBJ1-5, with D perhaps TRBD1 (5 bases). The CDR3 covers 15 residues. The germline CDR1 and CDR2 sequences are DFQATT and SNEGSKA (reference sequence). V was trimmed by 3 bases and J by 1 base, leaving 13 bases between them. CDR3 residues: CSARAGGESNQPQHF. For the CDR3, the DNA is TGCAGTGCTAGGGCCGGGGGGGAAAGCAATCAGCCCCAGCATTTT.

This clonotype has just one count. The V and J genes are TRBV28 and TRBJ1-2; D call uncertain. Trimming took off 6 bases at V and 6 bases at J, with 14 bases between the two ends. The CDR3 sequence is 13 residues long. CDR1 MDHEN and CDR2 SYDVKM come from the germline V gene. The chain's CDR3 is CASSSSSPHGYTF. DNA of the CDR3: TGTGCCAGCAGCTCGTCTTCACCCCATGGCTACACCTTC.

There are a few counts of this clonotype. The chain combines TRBV29-1 with TRBJ2-5, with TRBD1 matching 7 bases. CDR1 and CDR2 (germline): SQVTM, ANQGSEA. The length of the CDR3 is 14 residues. V was pared by 7 bases and J by 0 bases, with 8 bases of the junction left unmatched. CDR3 in amino acids: CSAETGPYQETQYF. For the CDR3, the DNA is TGCAGCGCCGAGACAGGGCCGTACCAAGAGACCCAGTACTTC.

The CDR3 protein is CSVIGTSPYEQFF. CDR3 sequence (DNA): TGCAGCGTCATCGGGACTAGCCCCTATGAGCAGTTCTTC. The chain uses TRBV29-1 and TRBJ2-1, with 9 positions matching TRBD2. The length of the CDR3 is 13 residues. Germline CDR1 is SQVTM and CDR2 is ANQGSEA. The V gene end was trimmed by 6 bases and the J gene end by 8 bases; junction bases not matched to a gene: 8.

The V call is TRBV6-5, the J call TRBJ2-3, with 10 positions matching TRBD1. The V and J ends lost 0 bases and 0 bases, in that order; junction bases with no gene match: 12. Germline V gene data show CDR1 as MNHEY and CDR2 as SVGAGI. The CDR3 totals 20 residues. In nucleotides, the CDR3 is TGTGCCAGCAGTTACTCGTTATCCCGGGACAGGGGTAAGAGCACAGATACGCAGTATTTT. Translation: CASSYSLSRDRGKSTDTQYF.